This T cell receptor beta chain was retrieved from a study of Graves' ophthalmopathy and Graves' hyperthyroidism. Findings and limits, study-wide: A classifier, a 13-signature model, separated ophthalmopathy from stable hyperthyroidism with about 87% sensitivity and approximately 81% specificity. Blood was where most expanded thyroid clonotypes above 0.001 frequency also turned up.

The CDR3 runs to 13 residues. CDR1 MNHEY and CDR2 SMNVEV come from the germline V gene (reference sequence). V lost 3 bases to trimming and J lost 0 bases, with 5 bases between them. Diagnostic conclusions were grounded in clinical symptoms, serum thyroxine, TRAb, thyroid ultrasound and orbital computed tomography. TCR beta CDR3 amplification used RNA transcripts. A first-round RT-PCR used HTBI primers, followed by a second-round multiplex PCR. TCRdb re-called the multiplex PCR reads with MiXCR, one entry per CDR3 protein. Of approximately 460,000 distinct CDR3 sequences in the sample, approximately 15% are singletons; the top ten hold 9.8%. This clonotype was seen ten or more times. Its antigen is still unknown.

This chain uses TRBV27 with TRBJ1-2; D gene unclear. The sample was blood. This TCR came from a woman younger than 45 with Graves' ophthalmopathy. The CDR3 DNA sequence: TGTGCCAGCAGTTTCGCATCTAACTATGGCTACACCTTC. Encoded protein: CASSFASNYGYTF.